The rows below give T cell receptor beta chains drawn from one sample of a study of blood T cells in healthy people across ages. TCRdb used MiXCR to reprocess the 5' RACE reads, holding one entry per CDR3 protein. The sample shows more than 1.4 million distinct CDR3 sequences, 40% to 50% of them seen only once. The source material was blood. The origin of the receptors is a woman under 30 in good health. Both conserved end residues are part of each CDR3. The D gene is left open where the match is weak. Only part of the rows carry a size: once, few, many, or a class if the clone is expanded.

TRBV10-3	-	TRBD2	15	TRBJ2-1	CAISGTGGTYNEQFF	TGTGCCATCAGTGGAACGGGGGGAACCTACAATGAGCAGTTCTTC
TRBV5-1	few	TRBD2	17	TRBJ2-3	CASSLQETSGSGDTQYF	TGCGCCAGCAGCTTGCAAGAAACTAGCGGGAGTGGCGATACGCAGTATTTT
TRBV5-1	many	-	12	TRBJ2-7	CASSRVAYEQYF	TGCGCCAGCAGCCGGGTGGCCTACGAGCAGTACTTC
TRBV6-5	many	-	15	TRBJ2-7	CASSPPGSSSYEQYF	TGTGCCAGCAGTCCCCCCGGCTCCAGCTCCTACGAGCAGTACTTC
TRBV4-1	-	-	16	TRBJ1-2	CASSQPLSGANYGYTF	TGCGCCAGCAGCCAACCACTATCTGGGGCTAACTATGGCTACACCTTC
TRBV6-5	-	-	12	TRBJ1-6	CASGTDNSPLHF	TGTGCCAGCGGTACGGATAATTCACCCCTCCACTTT
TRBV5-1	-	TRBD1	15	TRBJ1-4	CASSWSGTGDEKLFF	TGCGCCAGCAGCTGGTCCGGGACAGGGGATGAAAAACTGTTTTTT
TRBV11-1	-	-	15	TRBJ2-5	CASSPQWGAQETQYF	TGTGCCAGCAGCCCCCAGTGGGGGGCCCAAGAGACCCAGTACTTC
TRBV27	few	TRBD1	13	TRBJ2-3	CASWAGGFDTQYF	TGTGCCAGCTGGGCAGGGGGATTTGATACGCAGTATTTT
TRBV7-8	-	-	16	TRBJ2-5	CASSLQMGEAGDEQYF	TGTGCCAGCAGCCTCCAGATGGGGGAGGCTGGGGATGAGCAGTACTTC
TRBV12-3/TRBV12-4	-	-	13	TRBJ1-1	CASRTLGNTEAFF	TGTGCCAGTCGGACCCTGGGGAACACTGAAGCTTTCTTT